Included here is one T cell receptor (beta chain) sequence, with context. Its cognate antigen is unknown. The data originate from a study of Tregs in tolerant kidney transplant recipients. V shed 4 bases and J shed 3 bases, with 12 bases lying between them. The CDR3 is 15 residues long. CDR1 and CDR2 (germline): MNHEY, SVGAGI. Thawed PBMCs were FACS-sorted into unstimulated CD4+CD25+CD127- regulatory T cells, CD4+CD25- non-regulatory cells, CD4 and CD8 cells. Measured with immunoSEQ multiplex PCR; TCRdb has only the in-frame clones, and not every one. The data show tens of thousands of clones, 91% seen once. Regarding the study as a whole: Tregs expanded with activated donor B cells seemed most donor-specific. The small number of patients limits these findings pending further validation.

V gene TRBV6-5 combines with J gene TRBJ1-4, with a tentative D call TRBD1 (5 bases). The receptor was derived from a human donor in good health. Sequencing was done on a sample of Tregs from blood. CDR3 sequence reads: CASSFTRAANEKLFF. The CDR3 coding sequence is TGTGCCAGCAGTTTTACCAGGGCAGCTAATGAAAAACTGTTTTTT.